This TCR beta chain emerged from a study of T-cell reconstitution after alpha-beta-depleted transplantation in children. Broader study findings: By one year post-transplant, T-cell counts and diversity largely arose from T cells that were newly produced. By about two months after transplant, alpha-beta T cells reportedly arose from several hundred graft clones that had expanded.

Using unique molecular identifiers, the investigators prepared the TCRbeta library. TCRdb analysed the PCR reads with MiXCR anew, one entry per CDR3 protein. The sample shows some 830,000 distinct CDR3 sequences, less than 20% of them seen only once. With 4 bases removed from V and 4 bases from J, the gap between germline ends came to 22 bases. This CDR3 contains 18 residues. CDR1 LNHNV and CDR2 YYDKDF come from the germline V gene (reference sequence). As to this clonotype: Its antigen is unknown.

Material: PBMCs, mostly from graft donor cells, obtained 360 days after TCRalphabeta/CD19-depleted stem cell transplant. The J gene is TRBJ2-2, the V gene TRBV15; D possibly matches TRBD1 or TRBD2 (6 bases each). This TCR was sampled from a male patient younger than 18 who had a stem cell transplant for acute lymphoblastic leukemia, so the T cells may come from the graft donor. CDR3 coding DNA: TGTGCCACCAGCAACCCGGGACACCTCCCGGGGGTCACCGGGGAGCTGTTTTTT. Translating it yields CATSNPGHLPGVTGELFF.